This T cell receptor (beta chain) stems from a study of blood T cells in healthy people across ages. The study's findings and limits: Both higher diversity and more naive CD4+ cells marked long-lived donors when set against aged donors. Age showed a roughly linear inverse relationship with TCR beta diversity per million T cells.

This clonotype was counted between two and nine times. What it binds is not known. One junction end does not reproduce the germline sequence, and a read error may be involved. With a J-beta primer mix and a sample-barcoded 5' primer, a second PCR ran about 6 to 11 cycles. In TCRdb, the 5' RACE reads were re-called with MiXCR into one record per CDR3 protein. Among approximately 2,000,000 distinct CDR3 sequences listed, more than 35% were seen once. Donors gave around 9.3 milliliters of peripheral blood apiece. This CDR3 contains 15 residues. Germline V gene lookup returns CDR1 KGHDR and CDR2 SFDVKD. The material sequenced was blood. The source is a human donor in good health. This chain uses TRBV24-1 with TRBJ2-1; D is ambiguous. The CDR3 is CATRGTLDAYKEQFF. The CDR3 DNA sequence: TGTGCCACCAGGGGTACCTTAGACGCCTACAAAGAGCAGTTCTTC.